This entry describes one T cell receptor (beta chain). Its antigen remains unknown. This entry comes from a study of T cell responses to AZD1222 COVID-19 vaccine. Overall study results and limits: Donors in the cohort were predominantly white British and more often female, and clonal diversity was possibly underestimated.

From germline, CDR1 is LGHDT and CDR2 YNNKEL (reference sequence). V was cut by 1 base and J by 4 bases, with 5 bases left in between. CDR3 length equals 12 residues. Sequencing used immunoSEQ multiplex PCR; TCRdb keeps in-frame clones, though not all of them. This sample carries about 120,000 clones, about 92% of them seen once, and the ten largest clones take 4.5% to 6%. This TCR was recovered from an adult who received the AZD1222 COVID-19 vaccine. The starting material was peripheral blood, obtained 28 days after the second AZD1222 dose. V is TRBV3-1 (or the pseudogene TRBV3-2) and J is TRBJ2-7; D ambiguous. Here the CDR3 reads CASSQVGYEQYF. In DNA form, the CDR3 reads TGTGCCAGCAGCCAAGTTGGGTACGAGCAGTACTTC.